This TCR beta chain is drawn from a study of blood T cell repertoires in COVID-19. The wider study: Sources were T cells, B-cell-depleted T cells, or PBMCs; the material itself was cDNA or gDNA.

Original handling: For nucleated cells, counts were estimated from reference gene primer amplification. Some clones are missing from TCRdb's copy, which holds only in-frame ones; the method was immunoSEQ multiplex PCR. V, J and clone size were drawn from that table, and D and trimming were deduced from the DNA. This sample has 250,000 to 300,000 clones; 75% to 90% occur once, and the top ten carry about 1.6%. The sequenced sample was peripheral blood. The TCR sequence derives from a woman aged 40 to 50 who had recovered from COVID-19.

CDR3 bases: TGTGCCAGCAGTTACTTTGCAGGTACTGAAGCTTTCTTT. Its protein is CASSYFAGTEAFF. This rearrangement joins TRBV6-2 or TRBV6-3 to TRBJ1-1; no firm D call. Germline V gene data show CDR1 as MNHEY and CDR2 as SVGEGT. Trimming removed 1 base from V and 5 bases from J, with 8 bases in between. CDR3 length equals 13 residues.